Listed here is a single TCR beta chain. This sample is part of a study of blood T cell repertoires in COVID-19. Study background: Samples came from the United States, Italy and Spain, spanning acute and convalescent COVID-19. Sources were T cells, B-cell-depleted T cells, or PBMCs; the material itself was cDNA or gDNA.

Original data processing: For nucleated cells, counts were estimated from reference gene primer amplification. The data were produced by immunoSEQ multiplex PCR, yet TCRdb's version contains in-frame clones alone and is incomplete. V, J and clone size are those of that table, while D and trimming were read from the DNA. The sample has around 180,000 clones, about 87% seen once. CDR1 and CDR2 (germline): SGHTA, FQGNSA. The ends lost 8 bases at V and 1 base at J; junction bases unmatched: 5. The CDR3 sequence is 14 residues long. The J gene is TRBJ1-3, the V gene TRBV7-2; TRBD1 matches 7 bases. This sequence originates from a man aged 35 to 55 with active or convalescent COVID-19. The sequenced material came from peripheral blood. Here the CDR3 reads CASPSGGSGNTIYF. The CDR3 DNA reads TGTGCCAGCCCCTCAGGGGGGTCTGGAAACACCATATATTTT.